The rows below give T cell receptor beta chains drawn from one sample of a study of cytomegalovirus exposure and HLA in healthy donors. TCRdb's copy holds only in-frame clones and misses some; the assay was immunoSEQ multiplex PCR. The profile shows about 150,000 clones, approximately 84% of them singletons. Sample: PBMCs. Source of these receptors: a girl under 18 in good health and CMV-seropositive. Each CDR3 is given with its conserved first and last residue. D genes are given only for firm matches. Rows give clone size only sometimes, using once, few, many, or a class for an expanded clone.

j_gene: TRBJ2-3; v_gene: TRBV5-6; d_gene: TRBD2; abundance: NA; CDR3aa: CASSSRGADTQYF; CDR3nt: TGTGCCAGCAGCTCCCGGGGGGCAGATACGCAGTATTTT
j_gene: TRBJ2-7; v_gene: TRBV11-2; d_gene: TRBD1; abundance: NA; CDR3aa: CASRSSGTGAYEQYF; CDR3nt: TGTGCCAGCAGGTCATCCGGGACAGGGGCCTACGAGCAGTACTTC
j_gene: TRBJ2-7; v_gene: TRBV21-1; d_gene: NA; abundance: few; CDR3aa: CASSRAGSYEQYF; CDR3nt: TGTGCCAGCAGCAGGGCAGGCTCCTACGAGCAGTACTTC
j_gene: TRBJ2-1; v_gene: TRBV2; d_gene: TRBD1; abundance: few; CDR3aa: CASSEDRVREQFF; CDR3nt: TGTGCCAGCAGCGAAGACAGGGTTCGCGAGCAGTTCTTC
j_gene: TRBJ2-7; v_gene: TRBV5-4; d_gene: TRBD2; abundance: once; CDR3aa: CASSPGLAIGYEQYF; CDR3nt: TGTGCCAGCAGCCCGGGACTAGCTATAGGATACGAGCAGTACTTC
j_gene: TRBJ1-2; v_gene: TRBV29-1; d_gene: NA; abundance: NA; CDR3aa: CSVVGGDLYGYTF; CDR3nt: TGCAGCGTTGTCGGAGGAGACCTATATGGCTACACCTTC
j_gene: TRBJ1-2; v_gene: TRBV5-4; d_gene: NA; abundance: NA; CDR3aa: CASKVSRGDYGYTF; CDR3nt: TGTGCCAGCAAGGTGTCTCGGGGAGACTATGGCTACACCTTC
j_gene: TRBJ1-2; v_gene: TRBV27; d_gene: NA; abundance: NA; CDR3aa: CASSSLDSTGFRGYTF; CDR3nt: TGTGCCAGCAGTTCCCTAGACAGCACAGGGTTTCGTGGCTACACCTTC
j_gene: TRBJ2-1; v_gene: TRBV19; d_gene: NA; abundance: once; CDR3aa: CASSITSGSPTEQFF; CDR3nt: TGTGCCAGTAGTATAACATCAGGGTCTCCCACTGAGCAGTTCTTC
j_gene: TRBJ1-1; v_gene: TRBV6-5; d_gene: NA; abundance: NA; CDR3aa: CASKQEGRANTEAFF; CDR3nt: TGTGCCAGCAAGCAGGAGGGTCGCGCGAACACTGAAGCTTTCTTT
j_gene: TRBJ2-3; v_gene: TRBV9; d_gene: NA; abundance: NA; CDR3aa: CASSMIGGPDTDTQYF; CDR3nt: TGTGCCAGCAGCATGATAGGTGGGCCCGACACAGATACGCAGTATTTT